The 21 T cell receptor beta chains reported below all come from one sample, sequenced in a study of blood T cell repertoires in COVID-19. Some clones are missing from TCRdb's copy, which holds only in-frame ones; the method was immunoSEQ multiplex PCR. Among roughly 280,000 clones listed, roughly 86% were seen once. The source material was PBMCs or T cells enriched from blood (not recorded which). The source is a woman aged 55-70 years who had recovered from COVID-19.

V and J are TRBV27 and TRBJ1-5, with D possibly TRBD1 on 6 matching bases. The CDR3 covers 16 residues. Germline CDR1 and CDR2: MNHEY and SMNVEV (reference sequence). V dropped 0 bases and J dropped 1 base, with 10 bases sitting between them. The CDR3 sequence is CASSLSGTGSNQPQHF. CDR3 DNA sequence: TGTGCCAGCAGTTTATCGGGCACAGGGAGCAATCAGCCCCAGCATTTT.

The chain employs TRBV28 and TRBJ2-7; no clear D gene. CDR3 length: 14 amino acids. Per germline, CDR1 MDHEN and CDR2 SYDVKM. V lost 2 bases and J 5 bases, leaving 13 bases between the germline ends. The CDR3 DNA sequence: TGTGCCAGCAGTTTAGTTTCAGGTGTTGACGAGCAGTACTTC. It is translated as CASSLVSGVDEQYF.

The V gene is TRBV10-3, the J gene TRBJ2-1; possible D gene TRBD2, 5 bases. This CDR3 has 12 amino acids. Trimming left V 4 bases short and J 6 bases short, with 7 bases between. Germline CDR1 reads ENHRY; CDR2 reads SYGVKD. In DNA, the CDR3 is TGTGCCATCAGTGGCAGCGGCAATGAGCAGTTCTTC. It is translated as CAISGSGNEQFF.

Comment on this clone: Other DNA sequences within the sample encode an identical CDR3. The chain couples TRBV3-1 (or the pseudogene TRBV3-2) to TRBJ2-7; 7 bases line up with TRBD2. From germline, CDR1 is LGHDT and CDR2 YNNKEL (reference sequence). The V and J ends lost 6 bases and 0 bases, in that order; junction bases with no gene match: 2. CDR3 size: 13 residues. The CDR3 loop reads CASRVAGSYEQYF. CDR3 sequence (DNA): TGTGCCAGCAGGGTAGCGGGCTCCTACGAGCAGTACTTC.

V gene TRBV25-1 combines with J gene TRBJ1-2, with 10 bases aligning to TRBD1. V gave up 6 bases and J gave up 3 bases; unmatched junction bases: 7. The CDR3 extends over 15 amino acids. The V gene's germline CDR1 is MGHDK and CDR2 SYGVNS. The CDR3 bases are TGTGCCAGCAGCGCGGGACAGGGGCGATACTATGGCTACACCTTC. Protein sequence: CASSAGQGRYYGYTF.

The chain joins TRBV27 to TRBJ2-1; 15 nucleotides align to TRBD2. Germline CDR1 and CDR2: MNHEY and SMNVEV (reference sequence). The V segment lost 6 bases and the J segment 10 bases; nucleotides outside the gene matches: 7. The CDR3 sequence is 15 residues long. The CDR3, as DNA: TGTGCCAGCAGCCCCGGACTAGCGGGAGGGCAGGAGCAGTTCTTC. Amino acids: CASSPGLAGGQEQFF.

The V gene is TRBV24-1, the J gene TRBJ2-2, with a possible D match to TRBD1 (6 bases). CDR3 length: 16 amino acids. Germline lookup yields CDR1 KGHDR and CDR2 SFDVKD. V lost 3 bases and J 1 base, leaving 11 bases between the germline ends. For the CDR3, the DNA is TGTGCCACCAGTGATCGCGGACAGCAGAACACCGGGGAGCTGTTTTTT. Translating gives CATSDRGQQNTGELFF.

The chain recombines TRBV13 with TRBJ2-1, with 10 positions matching TRBD2. Unmatched junction bases numbered 9, after V lost 6 bases and J lost 7 bases. CDR3 length: 15 amino acids. The germline V gene has CDR1 PRHDT and CDR2 FYEKMQ (reference sequence). CDR3 region: CASRILAGERNEQFF. The CDR3 coding sequence is TGTGCCAGCAGAATTCTAGCGGGGGAGAGAAATGAGCAGTTCTTC.

The chain joins TRBV19 to TRBJ2-5, with 9 nucleotides matching TRBD2. The CDR3 extends over 17 amino acids. Germline values: CDR1 LNHDA, CDR2 SQIVND (reference sequence). Unmatched junction bases numbered 13, after V lost 3 bases and J lost 5 bases. The CDR3 here is CASSIASAGGFGETQYF. The CDR3 DNA sequence: TGTGCCAGTAGTATCGCGTCAGCGGGGGGTTTCGGTGAGACCCAGTACTTC.

The chain recombines TRBV5-4 with TRBJ2-1, with D maybe TRBD1 (6 bases). The germline V gene encodes CDR1 SGHNT and CDR2 YYREEE (reference sequence). This CDR3 is 13 amino acids long. The germline V and J ends were trimmed by 5 bases and 4 bases, with 10 bases remaining between them. CDR3 in amino acids: CASSWDIYNEQFF. CDR3 DNA: TGTGCCAGCAGTTGGGACATTTACAATGAGCAGTTCTTC.

The gene calls are TRBV29-1 and TRBJ2-7; no firm D call. CDR1 and CDR2 (germline): SQVTM, ANQGSEA. Deletions cut 6 bases from V and 2 bases from J, with 14 bases between. The CDR3 runs to 13 residues. The CDR3 coding sequence is TGCAGCGTAAAACCAGACAATGCCTACGAGCAGTACTTC. Amino acids: CSVKPDNAYEQYF.

This clone has just a few counts. This sequence joins TRBV3-1 (or the pseudogene TRBV3-2) and TRBJ1-4, with D possibly TRBD1 on 6 matching bases. This CDR3 has 16 amino acids. Trimming cost V 1 base and J 6 bases, with 15 bases left between them. In germline, CDR1 is LGHDT, CDR2 YNNKEL (reference sequence). The CDR3 bases are TGTGCCAGCAGCCAAGTATCAAGGACAGCCGATGAAAAACTGTTTTTT. Protein: CASSQVSRTADEKLFF.

The chain combines TRBV19 with TRBJ2-1, with TRBD2 matching over 11 bases. The trim removed 7 bases at V and 6 bases at J, leaving 11 bases unmatched. Per germline, CDR1 LNHDA and CDR2 SQIVND (reference sequence). The CDR3 has 16 amino acids. CDR3 bases: TGTGCCAGTACCATAGCGGGAGGGCCGGGAAGCAATGAGCAGTTCTTC. Its translation: CASTIAGGPGSNEQFF.

The V and J genes are TRBV5-1 and TRBJ1-5; D unresolved. Between the trimmed V and J ends, which lost 0 bases and 5 bases, there was a span of 6 bases. The CDR3 is 13 amino acids. Looked up from germline, CDR1 is SGHRS and CDR2 is YFSETQ. The CDR3 loop is CASSLAGDQPQHF. The CDR3 DNA reads TGCGCCAGCAGCTTGGCGGGTGATCAGCCCCAGCATTTT.

The J gene is TRBJ1-4, the V gene TRBV3-1 (or the pseudogene TRBV3-2); TRBD1 might be the D (5 bases). This CDR3 spans 12 amino acids. The V and J ends lost 5 bases and 10 bases respectively, with 11 bases between them. Per germline, CDR1 LGHDT and CDR2 YNNKEL (reference sequence). CDR3 in amino acids: CASSSVRGKLFF. In DNA form, the CDR3 reads TGTGCCAGCAGCTCAGTAAGGGGAAAACTGTTTTTT.

J is TRBJ1-2 and V is TRBV12-3 or TRBV12-4; possibly TRBD1 for D (6 bases). CDR3 length: 13 amino acids. The ends were cut back, 5 bases at V and 8 bases at J, with 15 bases in the middle. CDR3 sequence (DNA): TGTGCCAGCAGTACCAACAGGGCCGGGGGCTACACCTTC. It is translated as CASSTNRAGGYTF.

V usage is TRBV28 and J usage is TRBJ1-2, with 8 bases matching TRBD1. CDR3 size: 14 residues. After removal of 5 bases from V and 4 bases from J, the junction contained 6 bases not matched to a gene. Germline V CDR1 and CDR2: MDHEN, SYDVKM. The CDR3 nucleotides read TGTGCCAGCAGTCCCCACCAGGGGGCCTATGGCTACACCTTC. It specifies CASSPHQGAYGYTF.

The chain uses TRBV23-1 and TRBJ2-5; tentatively, D is TRBD1 (6 bases). TRBV23-1 qualifies as an ORF whose function is uncertain. The CDR3 runs to 13 residues. Trimming removed 9 bases at V and 5 bases at J, with 16 bases between. The CDR3 here is CARTPGVDETQYF. DNA of the CDR3: TGCGCCAGGACCCCAGGGGTGGACGAGACCCAGTACTTC.

In nucleotides, the CDR3 is TGTGCCAGCAGATCCCAACAGGGGGCAGGTGGCTACACCTTC. It codes for CASRSQQGAGGYTF. The chain is built from TRBV5-4 and TRBJ1-2; 9 bases are shared with TRBD1. The CDR3 is 14 amino acids. With 5 bases clipped from V and 7 bases from J, the junction kept 9 bases outside the gene matches. Germline CDR1 SGHNT, CDR2 YYREEE (reference sequence).

The rearrangement joins TRBV28 to TRBJ2-3; tentative D call: TRBD2 (5 bases). This CDR3 contains 14 residues. The V gene's germline CDR1 is MDHEN and CDR2 SYDVKM. V was clipped by 4 bases and J by 3 bases, with 11 bases between them. The CDR3 here is CASSSWERTDTQYF. CDR3 nucleotide sequence: TGTGCCAGCAGTTCGTGGGAGAGGACAGATACGCAGTATTTT.

This clone was seen more than once but under ten times. The rearrangement links TRBV12-3 or TRBV12-4 to TRBJ2-2; no firm D call. V was shortened by 2 bases and J by 3 bases, with 4 bases between the two germline ends. The CDR3 consists of 13 residues. The CDR3 loop is CASSLSDTGELFF. CDR3 nucleotides: TGTGCCAGCAGTTTATCGGACACCGGGGAGCTGTTTTTT.